The clone carrying this TCR beta chain was detected once. Its antigen is as yet unknown. Donors, healthy HIV-negative adults, lacked recent acute infections or vaccinations. The method was immunoSEQ multiplex PCR; TCRdb's version includes in-frame clones alone and lacks a portion of them. The sample has about 690,000 clones, less than 95% seen once. This specimen belongs to a study of shared clonotypes between healthy human individuals. Whole-study findings and limits: As a rule, naive subsets had a larger estimated richness than memory subsets. Donor scarcity curtailed the genetic and exposure-history diversity represented herein. All-four-donor shared clonotypes had higher generation probabilities than non-shared clonotypes did.

Sequencing used memory CD8+ T cells from PBMCs. This sample's subset: CD45RO+ cells pooled with CCR7-negative TemRA cells. The receptor was derived from a man aged 18 to 29 in good health. Some clones in this sample may be carry-over from other donors' samples.

CDR3 sequence reads: CASSPTGTSGIYEQYF. DNA for the CDR3: TGTGCCAGCAGCCCAACCGGGACTAGCGGGATATACGAGCAGTACTTC. The chain employs TRBV11-1 and TRBJ2-7, with 13 bases fitting TRBD2. The V and J ends lost 5 bases and 4 bases, in that order; junction bases with no gene match: 8. This CDR3 contains 16 residues. Germline V gene data show CDR1 as SGHAT and CDR2 as FQDESV (reference sequence).